This passage covers 20 T cell receptor beta chains from one sample sequenced in a study of cytomegalovirus exposure and HLA in healthy donors. PCR employed 60 Vbeta and 13 Jbeta primers. Generated by immunoSEQ multiplex PCR, the TCRdb table keeps only in-frame clones and is missing some. Among approximately 130,000 clones listed, about 80% were seen once. Sequencing was performed on PBMCs. The receptors were gathered from a woman aged 40 to 50 in good health and CMV-seronegative.

The rearrangement joins TRBV6-5 to TRBJ2-1; the D gene is possibly TRBD2 (6 bases). Trimming took 0 bases from V and 14 from J, leaving 11 bases between them. CDR3 length: 12 residues. Germline lookup yields CDR1 MNHEY and CDR2 SVGAGI. CDR3: CASSYSGGGEFF. As DNA, the CDR3 is TGTGCCAGCAGTTACTCGGGCGGCGGGGAGTTCTTC.

V usage is TRBV18 and J usage is TRBJ1-2; 7 nucleotides align to TRBD1. This CDR3 has 15 amino acids. Unmatched junction bases numbered 7, after V lost 4 bases and J lost 2 bases. Germline V gene lookup returns CDR1 KGHSH and CDR2 LQKENI. CDR3 amino acids: CASSLPGQPNYGYTF. CDR3 in DNA: TGTGCCAGCTCACTTCCGGGACAGCCCAACTATGGCTACACCTTC.

This chain uses TRBV4-1 with TRBJ2-3; D unclear. Trimming left V 4 bases short and J 8 bases short, with 10 bases between. From germline, CDR1 is MGHRA and CDR2 YSYEKL. CDR3 size: 12 residues. The chain's CDR3 is CASSRDLGTQYF. The CDR3 DNA reads as TGCGCCAGCAGCCGCGACTTAGGTACGCAGTATTTT.

In its sample, this clone was seen once. This chain connects TRBV9 to TRBJ1-5; weak D call: TRBD1 (5 bases). From germline, CDR1 is SGDLS and CDR2 YYNGEE. CDR3 length equals 15 residues. Trimming stripped 4 bases from V and 1 base from J, with 12 bases between. In nucleotides, the CDR3 is TGTGCCAGCAGCCCAGCGGGGGAAAGCAATCAGCCCCAGCATTTT. It encodes CASSPAGESNQPQHF.

This chain links TRBV6-5 with TRBJ1-1; TRBD1 matches 7 bases. CDR1 and CDR2 from the germline V gene are MNHEY and SVGAGI. This CDR3 is built from 14 residues. The V and J ends lost 7 bases and 4 bases, in that order; junction bases with no gene match: 9. The CDR3 bases are TGTGCCAGCACCGGGGGACAGCCGGGCACTGAAGCTTTCTTT. This translates into CASTGGQPGTEAFF.

This chain links TRBV11-3 with TRBJ2-3; D might be TRBD2 (6 bases). The CDR3 contains 12 residues. Germline loops: CDR1 SGHNT, CDR2 YENEEA. With 5 bases removed from V and 6 bases from J, the gap between germline ends came to 9 bases. CDR3 region: CASSPGGDTQYF. The CDR3 nucleotides read TGTGCCAGCAGCCCTGGGGGGGATACGCAGTATTTT.

The chain employs TRBV4-2 and TRBJ1-2, with no clear D. Per germline, CDR1 LGHNA and CDR2 YNFKEQ. The CDR3 loop spans 14 amino acids. Deletions cut 0 bases from V and 4 bases from J, with 9 bases between. The CDR3 sequence is CASSQDTQVYGYTF. The DNA of the CDR3 is TGTGCCAGCAGCCAAGATACCCAGGTCTATGGCTACACCTTC.

This chain connects TRBV28 to TRBJ2-7; D not certain. Germline lookup yields CDR1 MDHEN and CDR2 SYDVKM. V was pared by 7 bases and J by 3 bases, with 7 bases between. This CDR3 has 11 amino acids. CDR3 sequence reads: CASTTHYEQYF. The CDR3 nucleotides are TGTGCCAGCACTACCCACTACGAGCAGTACTTC.

The chain recombines TRBV7-9 with TRBJ2-5; 11 bases are shared with TRBD2. V shed 1 base and J 1 base; nucleotides not matched to a gene: 11. CDR1 and CDR2 from the germline V gene are SEHNR and FQNEAQ (reference sequence). CDR3 length: 19 residues. CDR3 sequence: CASSLVWLAGGPPQETQYF. For the CDR3, the DNA is TGTGCCAGCAGCTTAGTTTGGCTAGCGGGAGGCCCTCCCCAAGAGACCCAGTACTTC.

The CDR3 region has the DNA TGTGCCAGCAGCGGAACACAGGGCCGCGGCTCAGATACGCAGTATTTT. Its protein is CASSGTQGRGSDTQYF. The chain uses TRBV11-2 and TRBJ2-3, with D possibly TRBD1 on 6 matching bases. The CDR3 spans 16 residues. Germline V gene data show CDR1 as SGHAT and CDR2 as FQNNGV. The V and J ends lost 5 bases and 4 bases respectively, with 19 bases between them.

The chain carries TRBV9 and TRBJ2-5; 11 bases align to TRBD2. V trimming: 0 bases; J trimming: 5 bases; junction bases outside the gene matches: 9. The germline V gene encodes CDR1 SGDLS and CDR2 YYNGEE. The CDR3 spans 17 residues. CDR3 region: CASSVEGSGGAGETQYF. The CDR3 region has the DNA TGTGCCAGCAGCGTAGAAGGTAGCGGGGGGGCCGGCGAGACCCAGTACTTC.

The chain joins TRBV4-1 to TRBJ2-1; 9 bases fit TRBD2. V shed 4 bases, J shed 4 bases, and the junction held 5 bases outside the gene matches. The CDR3 runs 15 residues. In germline, CDR1 is MGHRA, CDR2 YSYEKL. The CDR3: CASSLGREGYNEQFF. The CDR3 DNA follows: TGCGCCAGCAGCCTGGGGCGGGAGGGGTACAATGAGCAGTTCTTC.

V is TRBV7-2 and J is TRBJ1-4; possible D gene TRBD1, 5 bases. The CDR3 runs to 13 residues. Germline loops: CDR1 SGHTA, CDR2 FQGNSA. The V gene lost 2 bases and the J gene lost 10 bases, with 11 bases spanning the gap. This chain's CDR3 is CASSLPRGGKLFF. Here the CDR3 DNA reads TGTGCCAGCAGCTTACCCCGGGGGGGAAAACTGTTTTTT.

The chain combines TRBV15 with TRBJ1-5, with D perhaps TRBD1 (5 bases). Germline CDR1 reads LNHNV; CDR2 reads YYDKDF (reference sequence). The CDR3 sequence is 15 residues long. The V end was cut by 0 bases, the J end by 2 bases, with 8 bases between. This CDR3 is CATSRDGAGNQPQHF. In nucleotides, the CDR3 is TGTGCCACCAGCAGAGATGGGGCAGGCAATCAGCCCCAGCATTTT.

In this sample, this clone turned up once. The chain couples TRBV7-3 to TRBJ2-1; TRBD2 is a possible D gene (6 bases). The V end was cut by 1 base, the J end by 6 bases, with 10 bases between. The CDR3 loop spans 14 amino acids. Germline V gene sequence: CDR1 SGHTA, CDR2 FQGTGA. The CDR3, as DNA: TGTGCCAGCAGCTTAATGGGGGGAACCAATGAGCAGTTCTTC. It translates to CASSLMGGTNEQFF.

The chain links TRBV19 to TRBJ1-6; tentative D call: TRBD1 (5 bases). There are 16 residues in the CDR3. CDR1 LNHDA and CDR2 SQIVND come from the germline V gene (reference sequence). Trimming took off 3 bases at V and 2 bases at J, with 11 bases between the two ends. CDR3: CASSIAGGPYNSPLHF. The CDR3 coding sequence is TGTGCCAGTAGTATTGCGGGGGGACCCTATAATTCACCCCTCCACTTT.

The gene calls are TRBV9 and TRBJ1-5; 11 bases are a match to TRBD1. This CDR3 contains 15 residues. Germline loops: CDR1 SGDLS, CDR2 YYNGEE. V shed 4 bases, J shed 4 bases, and the junction held 4 bases outside the gene matches. The CDR3 nucleotides read TGTGCCAGCAGCCCCGGACAGGGGGCGAATCAGCCCCAGCATTTT. Translated, it gives CASSPGQGANQPQHF.

The rearrangement uses TRBV4-3 and TRBJ2-1; 8 nucleotides match TRBD1. The germline V gene encodes CDR1 LGHNA and CDR2 YSLEER. Trimming at V came to 3 bases and at J to 9 bases, leaving 7 bases not matched to a gene. This CDR3 is 14 amino acids long. The CDR3, as DNA: TGCGCCAGCAGCCATAGGACAGGGTTTGGTGAGCAGTTCTTC. Translation: CASSHRTGFGEQFF.

The chain employs TRBV11-2 and TRBJ1-4; tentatively, D is TRBD1 (5 bases). The V gene lost 4 bases and the J gene lost 5 bases, with 14 bases spanning the gap. There are 15 residues in the CDR3. Germline values: CDR1 SGHAT, CDR2 FQNNGV. CDR3 bases: TGTGCCAGCAGCTCGGGGGACTGGGGAAATGAAAAACTGTTTTTT. This codes for CASSSGDWGNEKLFF.

The chain recombines TRBV19 with TRBJ1-1, with 7 bases fitting TRBD1. The CDR3 covers 15 residues. With 7 bases clipped from V and 1 base from J, the junction kept 9 bases outside the gene matches. CDR1 and CDR2 (germline): LNHDA, SQIVND (reference sequence). The CDR3 coding sequence is TGTGCCAGTACCGAAGAGACAGGGAAGAACACTGAAGCTTTCTTT. The encoded protein is CASTEETGKNTEAFF.